Below are 22 T cell receptor beta chains sequenced from a single sample in a study of cytomegalovirus exposure and HLA in healthy donors. Assay: immunoSEQ multiplex PCR; the TCRdb copy retains only in-frame clones and omits some. In the table there are around 180,000 clones, roughly 82% of which are singletons. The source material was PBMCs. Every receptor here comes from a young man in good health and CMV-seropositive.

V is TRBV15 and J is TRBJ2-5; D is uncertain. V was pared by 0 bases and J by 1 base, with 9 bases between. The CDR3 sequence is 15 residues long. The V gene's germline CDR1 is LNHNV and CDR2 YYDKDF (reference sequence). The CDR3 bases are TGTGCCACCAGCAGAGATCCGGGTTTCCAAGAGACCCAGTACTTC. Translating gives CATSRDPGFQETQYF. Based on the CDR3 plus reference TRBV15 and TRBJ2-5, the full variable domain is DAMVIQNPRYQVTQFGKPVTLSCSQTLNHNVMYWYQQKSSQAPKLLFHYYDKDFNNEADTPDNFQSRRPNTSFCFLDIRSPGLGDTAMYLCATSRDPGFQETQYFGPGTRLLVL.

The gene calls are TRBV7-2 and TRBJ2-5; D possibly corresponds to TRBD1 (5 bases). Per germline, CDR1 SGHTA and CDR2 FQGNSA. The CDR3 consists of 13 residues. Trimming took off 0 bases at V and 5 bases at J, with 7 bases between the two ends. Here the CDR3 reads CASSLARVETQYF. CDR3 in DNA: TGTGCCAGCAGCTTAGCCAGGGTGGAGACCCAGTACTTC. Variable domain in full (rest from reference TRBV7-2 and TRBJ2-5): GAGVSQSPSNKVTEKGKDVELRCDPISGHTALYWYRQSLGQGLEFLIYFQGNSAPDKSGLPSDRFSAERTGGSVSTLTIQRTQQEDSAVYLCASSLARVETQYFGPGTRLLVL.

The rearrangement joins TRBV19 to TRBJ2-7, with 7 nucleotides matching TRBD1. The J segment lost 3 bases and the V segment lost 6 bases, leaving 5 bases of the junction unmatched. The CDR3 totals 13 residues. Germline CDR1 reads LNHDA; CDR2 reads SQIVND (reference sequence). CDR3 bases: TGTGCCAGTAGCAAACAGGGGAACTACGAGCAGTACTTC. Amino acids: CASSKQGNYEQYF.

The CDR3, as DNA: TGCGCCAGCATGGCTAGCGGGAGGGCCTCCTACGAGCAGTACTTC. Translation gives CASMASGRASYEQYF. V and J are TRBV5-1 and TRBJ2-7; 12 positions agree with TRBD2. Trimming removed 6 bases from V and 0 bases from J; junction bases left unmatched: 4. Germline V gene sequence: CDR1 SGHRS, CDR2 YFSETQ. CDR3 length equals 15 residues.

V is TRBV7-9 and J is TRBJ1-1; possible D gene TRBD1, 5 bases. The CDR3 is 11 residues long. CDR1 is SEHNR, CDR2 FQNEAQ, per germline (reference sequence). V gave up 5 bases and J gave up 6 bases, with 7 bases separating them. CDR3 in amino acids: CASSQGPEAFF. CDR3 nucleotides: TGTGCCAGCAGCCAGGGTCCTGAAGCTTTCTTT.

V is TRBV2 and J is TRBJ1-2, with 8 bases matching TRBD1. V was pared by 5 bases and J by 5 bases, with 10 bases of the junction left unmatched. Germline assignment: CDR1 SNHLY and CDR2 FYNNEI. This CDR3 has 15 amino acids. CDR3 region: CASSSLGQGGYGYTF. Written as DNA, the CDR3 is TGTGCCAGCAGTTCCCTCGGACAGGGCGGATATGGCTACACCTTC.

The chain has TRBV27 and TRBJ1-1; 10 positions match TRBD1. The V gene end was trimmed by 6 bases and the J gene end by 6 bases; junction bases not matched to a gene: 10. This CDR3 is built from 15 residues. CDR1 is MNHEY and CDR2 is SMNVEV in the germline V gene (reference sequence). This CDR3 is CASRQMGQGSSEAFF. The CDR3 nucleotides read TGTGCCAGCAGACAGATGGGACAGGGGTCATCTGAAGCTTTCTTT.

The rearrangement links TRBV19 to TRBJ1-2; 8 nucleotides line up with TRBD1. The CDR3 sequence is 15 residues long. J gave up 4 bases and V 3 bases, and 7 bases lay outside the gene matches. CDR1 is LNHDA, CDR2 SQIVND, per germline (reference sequence). The CDR3: CASSIPTGEGYGYTF. CDR3 bases: TGTGCCAGTAGTATCCCGACAGGGGAGGGCTATGGCTACACCTTC.

The rearrangement links TRBV9 to TRBJ1-2; D is ambiguous. There are 17 residues in the CDR3. Germline V gene sequence: CDR1 SGDLS, CDR2 YYNGEE. V gave up 3 bases and J gave up 0 bases, with 18 bases separating them. CDR3 residues: CASSAPVRSPANYGYTF. CDR3 nucleotides: TGTGCCAGCAGCGCACCCGTCAGGTCACCCGCTAACTATGGCTACACCTTC.

The chain carries TRBV13 and TRBJ2-1, with unresolved D. The CDR3 is 14 amino acids. The germline gives CDR1 PRHDT, CDR2 FYEKMQ (reference sequence). V was clipped by 3 bases and J by 3 bases, with 9 bases between them. CDR3 nucleotide sequence: TGTGCCAGCAGCTTTCCGACGGGCTACAATGAGCAGTTCTTC. As protein: CASSFPTGYNEQFF. The whole variable domain, filled in from reference TRBV13 and TRBJ2-1, reads AAGVIQSPRHLIKEKRETATLKCYPIPRHDTVYWYQQGPGQDPQFLISFYEKMQSDKGSIPDRFSAQQFSDYHSELNMSSLELGDSALYFCASSFPTGYNEQFFGPGTRLTVL.

This chain connects TRBV5-6 to TRBJ1-2; D is unclear. The length of the CDR3 is 13 residues. V was shortened by 4 bases and J by 5 bases, with 12 bases between the two germline ends. CDR1 and CDR2 from the germline V gene are SGHDT and YYEEEE. The CDR3 DNA sequence: TGTGCCAGCAGCCCCACGGGGAGATATGGCTACACCTTC. Translating gives CASSPTGRYGYTF.

This clone is a singleton in its sample. The chain joins TRBV19 to TRBJ2-3; perhaps TRBD1 as D (5 bases). Per germline, CDR1 LNHDA and CDR2 SQIVND (reference sequence). The V end was cut by 7 bases, the J end by 4 bases, with 18 bases between. The CDR3 is made up of 15 amino acids. CDR3 in amino acids: CASNPTVGVADTQYF. The CDR3 DNA follows: TGTGCCAGTAACCCGACAGTCGGTGTAGCAGATACGCAGTATTTT.

The chain is built from TRBV7-2 and TRBJ1-4, with D perhaps TRBD1 (5 bases). The ends were cut back, 4 bases at V and 0 bases at J, with 6 bases in the middle. Germline V gene sequence: CDR1 SGHTA, CDR2 FQGNSA. The CDR3 covers 14 residues. CDR3 residues: CASSSRATNEKLFF. The CDR3 DNA is TGTGCCAGCAGCTCCAGGGCAACTAATGAAAAACTGTTTTTT.

In DNA form, the CDR3 reads TGTGCCAGCAGTTATTCGGACGGGACTCCATACGAGCAGTACTTC. Its translation: CASSYSDGTPYEQYF. The chain has TRBV2 and TRBJ2-7, with D perhaps matching TRBD2 (6 bases). Germline CDR1 reads SNHLY; CDR2 reads FYNNEI. Trimming removed 5 bases from V and 4 bases from J, with 18 bases in between. The CDR3 loop spans 15 amino acids. The variable domain in full, with the rest retrieved from reference TRBV2 and TRBJ2-7, is EPEVTQTPSHQVTQMGQEVILRCVPISNHLYFYWYRQILGQKVEFLVSFYNNEISEKSEIFDDQFSVERPDGSNFTLKIRSTKLEDSAMYFCASSYSDGTPYEQYFGPGTRLTVT.

The chain carries TRBV11-2 and TRBJ1-2, with a weak D call TRBD1 (5 bases). The germline V gene has CDR1 SGHAT and CDR2 FQNNGV. V gave up 3 bases and J gave up 3 bases, with 11 bases separating them. The CDR3 consists of 14 residues. The DNA for the CDR3 is TGTGCCAGCAGCTTCGCAGGGTTTGACTATGGCTACACCTTC. This sequence encodes CASSFAGFDYGYTF.

This clone was recorded a few times. This sequence joins TRBV4-3 and TRBJ2-1; 9 nucleotides align to TRBD1. This CDR3 is 14 amino acids long. With 4 bases clipped from V and 5 bases from J, the junction kept 3 bases outside the gene matches. Per the germline V gene, CDR1 is LGHNA and CDR2 is YSLEER. The DNA for the CDR3 is TGCGCCAGCAGCCGGGACAGGGTCAACAATGAGCAGTTCTTC. Its protein is CASSRDRVNNEQFF.

The J gene is TRBJ2-7, the V gene TRBV7-9; D might be TRBD1 (5 bases). The CDR3 contains 14 residues. The germline CDR1 and CDR2 sequences are SEHNR and FQNEAQ (reference sequence). The V gene lost 8 bases and the J gene lost 5 bases, with 19 bases spanning the gap. CDR3 loop: CASRESLQQDEQYF. Written as DNA, the CDR3 is TGTGCCAGCCGCGAAAGTCTTCAACAGGACGAGCAGTACTTC.

Only one count was recorded for this clone. The chain carries TRBV29-1 and TRBJ1-2; D is perhaps TRBD1 (5 bases). Trimming removed 0 bases from V and 9 bases from J, with 11 bases in between. CDR1 is SQVTM and CDR2 is ANQGSEA in the germline V gene. The CDR3 has 12 residues. CDR3 DNA: TGCAGCGTTGAAGATCGGCAGGGAAGCTACACCTTC. Encoded protein: CSVEDRQGSYTF.

The genes are TRBV30 and TRBJ2-3, with 13 bases aligning to TRBD2. CDR1 and CDR2 (germline): GTSNPN, SVGIG (reference sequence). The J segment lost 4 bases and the V segment lost 3 bases, leaving 7 bases of the junction unmatched. This CDR3 comprises 16 residues. CDR3 DNA sequence: TGTGCCTGGAGGATAGGACTAGCGGGAGTTTCAGATACGCAGTATTTT. Its translation is CAWRIGLAGVSDTQYF.

V and J are TRBV4-3 and TRBJ2-1; 11 bases line up with TRBD2. The germline V gene has CDR1 LGHNA and CDR2 YSLEER. The length of the CDR3 is 16 residues. Trimming cost V 1 base and J 9 bases; bases outside gene matches: 8. The CDR3 region has the DNA TGCGCCAGCAGCCAAGTACGGGCTAGCGGGAGGTTTGAGCAGTTCTTC. Translated: CASSQVRASGRFEQFF.

V is TRBV2 and J is TRBJ2-1, with a weak D call TRBD1 (6 bases). Per germline, CDR1 SNHLY and CDR2 FYNNEI. Deletions cut 1 base from V and 8 bases from J, with 24 bases between. The CDR3 loop spans 18 amino acids. This CDR3 is CASSEGTVWRVKSDEQFF. DNA for the CDR3: TGTGCCAGCAGTGAAGGGACAGTCTGGCGGGTTAAGAGCGATGAGCAGTTCTTC.

Here the CDR3 reads CASSSRGDSSYEQYF. DNA for the CDR3: TGTGCCAGCAGTTCCAGGGGGGACAGCTCCTACGAGCAGTACTTC. The V and J genes are TRBV27 and TRBJ2-7; D may be TRBD1 (7 bases). The V gene's germline CDR1 is MNHEY and CDR2 SMNVEV (reference sequence). The CDR3 is 15 residues long. V was clipped by 4 bases and J by 0 bases, with 13 bases between them.